These T cell receptor beta chains were read from a single sample in a study of cytomegalovirus exposure and HLA in healthy donors. The assay was immunoSEQ multiplex PCR, and TCRdb's table has in-frame clones only and misses some. The table records tens of thousands of clones, roughly 79% of them present only once. Input material: PBMCs. The receptors originated from a male donor in good health and CMV-seronegative. Both conserved end residues are part of each CDR3. D genes are given only for firm matches. Expanded clones get a size class; other rows say once, few or many, or leave the size out.

d_call | j_call | v_call | clone_size | cdr3_length | cdr3_aa | cdr3_nt
TRBD1 | TRBJ2-1 | TRBV9 | . | 14 | CASSPRDRASEQFF | TGTGCCAGCAGCCCTAGGGACAGGGCGAGTGAGCAGTTCTTC
. | TRBJ2-7 | TRBV11-2 | . | 16 | CASTGGDASLTYEQYF | TGTGCCAGCACGGGCGGGGACGCCTCTCTAACCTACGAGCAGTACTTC
TRBD1 | TRBJ2-2 | TRBV28 | . | 15 | CASAGGTGDTGELFF | TGTGCCAGCGCAGGAGGGACAGGGGACACCGGGGAGCTGTTTTTT
TRBD1 | TRBJ2-5 | TRBV27 | few | 15 | CASSSPGTGSGTQYF | TGTGCCAGCAGTTCCCCCGGGACAGGATCTGGGACCCAGTACTTC
TRBD1 | TRBJ2-3 | TRBV5-1 | . | 15 | CASSPGQGRTDTQYF | TGCGCCAGCAGCCCGGGACAGGGTAGGACAGATACGCAGTATTTT
. | TRBJ2-7 | TRBV7-9 | . | 17 | CASSLPQIRQADYEQYF | TGTGCCAGCAGCTTGCCCCAAATCCGACAGGCTGACTACGAGCAGTACTTC
TRBD1 | TRBJ1-5 | TRBV10-3 | once | 16 | CAISAKDRTAGQPQHF | TGTGCCATCAGTGCTAAGGACAGGACAGCCGGTCAGCCCCAGCATTTT
TRBD1 | TRBJ1-6 | TRBV27 | once | 16 | CASGPWRTGYNSPLHF | TGTGCCAGCGGCCCCTGGCGGACAGGGTATAATTCACCCCTCCACTTT
. | TRBJ1-2 | TRBV20-1 | . | 11 | CSAPTAYGYTF | TGCAGTGCCCCGACAGCATATGGCTACACCTTC
TRBD1 | TRBJ2-1 | TRBV4-3 | . | 17 | CASSQLTGTGTYNEQFF | TGCGCCAGCAGCCAACTAACCGGGACAGGGACTTACAATGAGCAGTTCTTC
. | TRBJ2-7 | TRBV27 | . | 16 | CASSLSNREYPYEQYF | TGTGCCAGCAGTTTATCGAACCGGGAGTACCCCTACGAGCAGTACTTC
TRBD2 | TRBJ2-5 | TRBV10-1 | . | 16 | CASTPLLAGGAETQYF | TGCGCCAGCACTCCACTACTAGCGGGAGGAGCAGAGACCCAGTACTTC
. | TRBJ2-6 | TRBV7-3 | . | 17 | CASSLRRPQWGANVLTF | TGTGCCAGCAGCTTAAGGCGGCCGCAGTGGGGGGCCAACGTCCTGACTTTC
TRBD1 | TRBJ1-3 | TRBV9 | . | 14 | CASSGDRAGNTIYF | TGTGCCAGCAGCGGGGACAGGGCTGGAAACACCATATATTTT
. | TRBJ2-7 | TRBV28 | . | 15 | CASNQGDTLTYEQYF | TGTGCCAGCAATCAAGGGGACACCCTTACCTACGAGCAGTACTTC
. | TRBJ1-5 | TRBV2 | . | 13 | CASSERGGQPQHF | TGTGCCAGCAGTGAGCGGGGCGGGCAGCCCCAGCATTTT
. | TRBJ1-3 | TRBV5-1 | . | 14 | CASSLRGAGNTIYF | TGCGCCAGCAGCTTGCGGGGAGCAGGAAACACCATATATTTT
TRBD1 | TRBJ1-4 | TRBV5-4 | . | 15 | CASSLGTGGSEKLFF | TGTGCCAGCAGCTTGGGGACAGGGGGGAGTGAAAAACTGTTTTTT
. | TRBJ2-2 | TRBV30 | . | 13 | CAWSGHGPGELFF | TGTGCCTGGAGTGGACATGGCCCCGGGGAGCTGTTTTTT
TRBD1 | TRBJ1-1 | TRBV10-3 | . | 17 | CAISVPGTELTNTEAFF | TGTGCCATCAGTGTGCCCGGGACAGAGCTTACGAACACTGAAGCTTTCTTT
. | TRBJ2-7 | TRBV15 | . | 16 | CATSRAATVLNNEQYF | TGTGCCACCAGCAGAGCCGCGACAGTCCTAAACAACGAGCAGTACTTC
TRBD1 | TRBJ1-1 | TRBV11-2 | . | 15 | CASTRVIGQGPEAFF | TGTGCCAGCACTCGAGTAATTGGACAGGGGCCTGAAGCTTTCTTT
. | TRBJ1-5 | TRBV19 | . | 15 | CASSEQGYSNQPQHF | TGTGCCAGTAGTGAACAGGGATATAGCAATCAGCCCCAGCATTTT
TRBD1 | TRBJ1-2 | TRBV7-2 | few | 15 | CASSLSTGAYYGYTF | TGTGCCAGCAGCTTATCCACAGGGGCCTACTATGGCTACACCTTC
. | TRBJ1-2 | TRBV19 | . | 15 | CASSIARGYNYGYTF | TGTGCCAGTAGTATAGCCAGGGGATATAACTATGGCTACACCTTC
. | TRBJ1-2 | TRBV6-6 | . | 14 | CASSALVSNYGYTF | TGTGCCAGCAGCGCTTTAGTCTCTAACTATGGCTACACCTTC
. | TRBJ1-1 | TRBV5-1 | . | 13 | CASSQGQNTEAFF | TGCGCCAGCAGCCAGGGACAGAACACTGAAGCTTTCTTT
TRBD2 | TRBJ2-1 | TRBV14 | few | 17 | CASSQDWGGRGYNEQFF | TGTGCCAGCAGCCAAGATTGGGGGGGGAGAGGGTACAATGAGCAGTTCTTC
TRBD1 | TRBJ2-2 | TRBV5-1 | once | 18 | CASNRGPGQGPDTGELFF | TGCGCCAGCAACCGCGGACCGGGACAGGGGCCCGACACCGGGGAGCTGTTTTTT
. | TRBJ1-2 | TRBV28 | . | 14 | CASSLWGGLYGYTF | TGTGCCAGCAGTTTATGGGGGGGGCTCTATGGCTACACCTTC
. | TRBJ1-4 | TRBV4-3 | few | 15 | CASSQQGGTNEKLFF | TGCGCCAGCAGCCAGCAAGGGGGAACTAATGAAAAACTGTTTTTT
. | TRBJ2-7 | TRBV2 | few | 13 | CASGRDSSYEQYF | TGTGCCAGCGGGCGGGACAGTTCCTACGAGCAGTACTTC
. | TRBJ1-1 | TRBV7-9 | . | 15 | CASSLADTVNTEAFF | TGTGCCAGCAGCTTAGCAGACACAGTGAACACTGAAGCTTTCTTT
TRBD2 | TRBJ2-7 | TRBV9 | . | 15 | CASSVSAGGQYEQYF | TGTGCCAGCAGCGTGTCGGCGGGGGGGCAGTACGAGCAGTACTTC
. | TRBJ2-7 | TRBV5-4 | . | 14 | CASSLIGGSYEQYF | TGTGCCAGCAGCTTGATAGGGGGATCCTACGAGCAGTACTTC